This T cell receptor (beta chain) was retrieved from a study of blood T cell repertoires in COVID-19. Clones were read by immunoSEQ multiplex PCR, and TCRdb kept only the in-frame ones, dropping some. The repertoire holds more than 85,000 clones, with about 75% as singletons. This clone has just a few counts. Looked up from germline, CDR1 is SGHVS and CDR2 is FQNEAQ. The V gene lost 3 bases and the J gene lost 12 bases, with 12 bases spanning the gap. This CDR3 is 12 amino acids long. Sequenced input: peripheral blood. The receptor was isolated from an elderly woman with active or convalescent COVID-19. The chain joins TRBV7-8 to TRBJ2-1, with D possibly being TRBD2 (6 bases). CDR3 in DNA: TGTGCCAGCAGCTTGGAGGGAGTTCGGCAGTTCTTC. Amino acid sequence: CASSLEGVRQFF. Combining the CDR3 with reference TRBV7-8 and TRBJ2-1 gives the whole variable domain GAGVSQSPRYKVAKRGQDVALRCDPISGHVSLFWYQQALGQGPEFLTYFQNEAQLDKSGLPSDRFFAERPEGSVSTLKIQRTQQEDSAVYLCASSLEGVRQFFGPGTRLTVL.